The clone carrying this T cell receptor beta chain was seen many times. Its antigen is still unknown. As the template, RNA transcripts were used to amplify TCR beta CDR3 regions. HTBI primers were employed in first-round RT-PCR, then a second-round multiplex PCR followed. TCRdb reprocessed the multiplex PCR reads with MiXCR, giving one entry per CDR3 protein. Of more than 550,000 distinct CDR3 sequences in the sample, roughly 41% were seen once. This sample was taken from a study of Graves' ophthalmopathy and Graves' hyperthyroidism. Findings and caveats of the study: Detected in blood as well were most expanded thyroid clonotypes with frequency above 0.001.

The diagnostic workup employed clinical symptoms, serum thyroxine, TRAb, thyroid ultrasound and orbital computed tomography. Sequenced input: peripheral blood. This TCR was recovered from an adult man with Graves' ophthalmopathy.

The CDR3 DNA sequence: TGCAGTGCTAGTAGGTGGGACTCCGTGGCTGAAAAACTGTTTTTT. Protein sequence: CSASRWDSVAEKLFF. V usage is TRBV20-1 and J usage is TRBJ1-4; D perhaps matches TRBD1 (5 bases). Trimming left V 3 bases short and J 7 bases short, with 18 bases between. Germline V lookup: CDR1 DFQATT, CDR2 SNEGSKA (reference sequence). The CDR3 length is 15 residues.